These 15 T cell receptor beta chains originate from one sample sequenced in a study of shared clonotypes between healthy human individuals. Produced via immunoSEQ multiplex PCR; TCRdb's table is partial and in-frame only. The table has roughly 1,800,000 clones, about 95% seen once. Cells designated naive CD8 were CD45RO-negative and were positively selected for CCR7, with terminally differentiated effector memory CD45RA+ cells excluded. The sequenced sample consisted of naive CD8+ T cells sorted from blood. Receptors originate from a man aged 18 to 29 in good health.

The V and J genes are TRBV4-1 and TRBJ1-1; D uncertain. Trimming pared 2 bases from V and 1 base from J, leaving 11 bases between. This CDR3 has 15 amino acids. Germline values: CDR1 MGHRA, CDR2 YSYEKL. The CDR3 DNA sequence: TGCGCCAGCAGCCAATATCTAACAGCGAACACTGAAGCTTTCTTT. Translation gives CASSQYLTANTEAFF.

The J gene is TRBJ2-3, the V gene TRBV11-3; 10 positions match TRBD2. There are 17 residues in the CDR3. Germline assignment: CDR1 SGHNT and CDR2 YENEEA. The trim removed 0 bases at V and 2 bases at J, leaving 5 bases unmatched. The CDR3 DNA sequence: TGTGCCAGCAGCTTAGAGGTAGCGGGGGGCCCCACAGATACGCAGTATTTT. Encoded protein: CASSLEVAGGPTDTQYF.

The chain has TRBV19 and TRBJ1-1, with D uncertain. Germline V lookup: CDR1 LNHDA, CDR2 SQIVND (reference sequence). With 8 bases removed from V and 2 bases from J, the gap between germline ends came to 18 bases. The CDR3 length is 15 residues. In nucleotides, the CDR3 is TGTGCCAGTGGCCCGGGAGGAGGCAGTAACACTGAAGCTTTCTTT. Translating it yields CASGPGGGSNTEAFF.

CDR3 sequence reads: CASSPTGQTYGYTF. The CDR3 DNA sequence: TGTGCCAGCAGTCCAACGGGACAGACCTATGGCTACACCTTC. This chain connects TRBV27 to TRBJ1-2, with TRBD1 identical over 7 bases. CDR1 and CDR2 from the germline V gene are MNHEY and SMNVEV (reference sequence). This CDR3 has 14 residues. Unmatched junction bases numbered 7, after V lost 5 bases and J lost 4 bases.

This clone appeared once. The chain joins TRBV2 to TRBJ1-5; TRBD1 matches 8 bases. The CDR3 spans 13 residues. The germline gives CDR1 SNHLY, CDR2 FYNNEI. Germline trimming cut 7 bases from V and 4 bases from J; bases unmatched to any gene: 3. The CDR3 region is CASITGGNQPQHF. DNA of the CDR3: TGTGCCAGCATAACAGGGGGAAATCAGCCCCAGCATTTT.

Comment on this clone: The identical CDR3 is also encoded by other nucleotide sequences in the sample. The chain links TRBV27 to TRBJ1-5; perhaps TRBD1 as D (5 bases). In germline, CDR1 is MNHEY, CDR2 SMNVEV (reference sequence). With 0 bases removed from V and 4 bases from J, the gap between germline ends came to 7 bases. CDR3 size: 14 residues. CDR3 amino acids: CASSLSGGNQPQHF. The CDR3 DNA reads TGTGCCAGCAGTTTATCGGGGGGAAATCAGCCCCAGCATTTT.

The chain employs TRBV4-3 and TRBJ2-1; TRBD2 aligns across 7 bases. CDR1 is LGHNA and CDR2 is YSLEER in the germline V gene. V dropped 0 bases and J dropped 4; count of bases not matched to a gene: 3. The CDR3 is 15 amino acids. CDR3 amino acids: CASSQDLAEYNEQFF. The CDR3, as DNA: TGCGCCAGCAGCCAAGATCTAGCGGAGTACAATGAGCAGTTCTTC.

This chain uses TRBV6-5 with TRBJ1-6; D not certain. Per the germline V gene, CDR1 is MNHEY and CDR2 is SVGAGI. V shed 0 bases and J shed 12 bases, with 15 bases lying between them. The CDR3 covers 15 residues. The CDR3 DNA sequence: TGTGCCAGCAGTTACTCGAAGGGCGGTTCTTTACCCCTCCACTTT. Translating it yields CASSYSKGGSLPLHF.

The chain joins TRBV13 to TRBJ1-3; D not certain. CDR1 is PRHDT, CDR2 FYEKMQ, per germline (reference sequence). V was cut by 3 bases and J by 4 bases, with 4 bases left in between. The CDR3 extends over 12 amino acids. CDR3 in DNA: TGTGCCAGCAGCTTGGGGGGAAACACCATATATTTT. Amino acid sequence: CASSLGGNTIYF.

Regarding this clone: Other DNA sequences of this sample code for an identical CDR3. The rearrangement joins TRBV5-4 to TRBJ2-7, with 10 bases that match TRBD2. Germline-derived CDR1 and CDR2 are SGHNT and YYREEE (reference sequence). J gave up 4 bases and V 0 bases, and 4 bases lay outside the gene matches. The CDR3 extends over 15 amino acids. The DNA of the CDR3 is TGTGCCAGCAGCTTGGATCTAGCGGGAGCGTACGAGCAGTACTTC. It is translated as CASSLDLAGAYEQYF.

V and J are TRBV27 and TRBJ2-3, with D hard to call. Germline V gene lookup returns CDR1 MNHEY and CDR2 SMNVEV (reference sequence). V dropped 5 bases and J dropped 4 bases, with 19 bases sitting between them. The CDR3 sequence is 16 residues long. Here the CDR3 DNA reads TGTGCCAGCAGTCCCTTGGCTAGAAGGCTCCCAGATACGCAGTATTTT. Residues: CASSPLARRLPDTQYF.

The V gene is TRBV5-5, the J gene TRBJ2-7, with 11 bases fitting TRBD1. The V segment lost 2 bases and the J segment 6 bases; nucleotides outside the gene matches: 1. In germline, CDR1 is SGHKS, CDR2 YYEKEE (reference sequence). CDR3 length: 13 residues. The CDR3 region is CASSFGQGAEQYF. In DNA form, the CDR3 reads TGTGCCAGCAGCTTCGGACAGGGGGCCGAGCAGTACTTC.

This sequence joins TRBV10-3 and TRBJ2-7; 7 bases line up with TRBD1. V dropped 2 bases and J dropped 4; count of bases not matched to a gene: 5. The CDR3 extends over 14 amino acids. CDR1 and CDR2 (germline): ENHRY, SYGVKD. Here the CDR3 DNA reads TGTGCCATCAGTGAGACAGGGGCGGAGTACGAGCAGTACTTC. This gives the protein CAISETGAEYEQYF.

The CDR3 protein is CASSDPGQVLNEQFF. The CDR3 nucleotides are TGTGCCAGCAGCGACCCGGGACAGGTTCTCAATGAGCAGTTCTTC. The chain recombines TRBV7-3 with TRBJ2-1; 8 bases map to TRBD1. Germline V lookup: CDR1 SGHTA, CDR2 FQGTGA. The CDR3 sequence is 15 residues long. The V and J ends lost 5 bases and 6 bases, in that order; junction bases with no gene match: 9. Combining the CDR3 with reference TRBV7-3 and TRBJ2-1 gives the whole variable domain GAGVSQTPSNKVTEKGKYVELRCDPISGHTALYWYRQSLGQGPEFLIYFQGTGAADDSGLPNDRFFAVRPEGSVSTLKIQRTERGDSAVYLCASSDPGQVLNEQFFGPGTRLTVL.

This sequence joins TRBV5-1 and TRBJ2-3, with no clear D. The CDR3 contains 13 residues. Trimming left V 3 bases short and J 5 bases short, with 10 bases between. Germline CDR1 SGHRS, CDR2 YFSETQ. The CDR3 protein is CASSSSSGDTQYF. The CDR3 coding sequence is TGCGCCAGCAGCTCCTCATCCGGAGATACGCAGTATTTT.